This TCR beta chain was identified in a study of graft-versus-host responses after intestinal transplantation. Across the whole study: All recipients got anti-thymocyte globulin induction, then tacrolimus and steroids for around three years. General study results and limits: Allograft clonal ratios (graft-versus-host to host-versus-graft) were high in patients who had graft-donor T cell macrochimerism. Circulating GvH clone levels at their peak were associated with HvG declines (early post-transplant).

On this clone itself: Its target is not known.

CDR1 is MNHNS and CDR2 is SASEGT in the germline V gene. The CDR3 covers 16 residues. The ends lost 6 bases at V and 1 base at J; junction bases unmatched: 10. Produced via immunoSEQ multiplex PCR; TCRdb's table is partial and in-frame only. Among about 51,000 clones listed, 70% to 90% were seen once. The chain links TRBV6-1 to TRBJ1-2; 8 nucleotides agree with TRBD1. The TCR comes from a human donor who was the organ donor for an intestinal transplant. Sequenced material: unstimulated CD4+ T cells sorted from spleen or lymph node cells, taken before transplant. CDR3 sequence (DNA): TGTGCCAGCAGGGAACCCGGGACAGGTATTAACTATGGCTACACCTTC. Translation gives CASREPGTGINYGYTF.